The 5 T cell receptor beta chains presented below share a single source sample, sequenced in a study of blood T cell repertoires in COVID-19. Only in-frame clones appear in the TCRdb table, and some are missing; sequencing was by immunoSEQ multiplex PCR. This table has approximately 130,000 clones, roughly 71% appearing once. Material for sequencing was peripheral blood. Receptor source: a man older than 75 with acute or convalescent COVID-19.

This clone was counted many times. The CDR3 region is CASSLGAESYGYTF. CDR3 bases: TGCGCCAGCAGCTTGGGGGCAGAGAGCTATGGCTACACCTTC. The chain joins TRBV5-1 to TRBJ1-2, with unresolved D. The CDR3 spans 14 residues. Trimming removed 0 bases from V and 4 bases from J, with 10 bases in between. The germline gives CDR1 SGHRS, CDR2 YFSETQ.

V usage is TRBV30 and J usage is TRBJ1-1, with D unresolved. Germline assignment: CDR1 GTSNPN and CDR2 SVGIG (reference sequence). Trimming took off 3 bases at V and 2 bases at J, with 10 bases between the two ends. This CDR3 contains 13 residues. CDR3 nucleotide sequence: TGTGCCTGGAGGGTCAGAACAAACACTGAAGCTTTCTTT. This gives the protein CAWRVRTNTEAFF.

This clone has at least ten counts. The chain has TRBV19 and TRBJ2-2; 8 bases match TRBD2. With 2 bases clipped from V and 6 bases from J, the junction kept 14 bases outside the gene matches. CDR1 and CDR2 (germline): LNHDA, SQIVND (reference sequence). This CDR3 contains 18 residues. The CDR3 protein is CASSIRVRGGLDAGELFF. The CDR3 bases are TGTGCCAGTAGTATAAGGGTCCGAGGGGGACTAGACGCCGGGGAGCTGTTTTTT.

This chain connects TRBV4-2 to TRBJ1-2; 10 nucleotides align to TRBD1. This CDR3 contains 14 residues. Per germline, CDR1 LGHNA and CDR2 YNFKEQ. The trim removed 0 bases at V and 10 bases at J, leaving 5 bases unmatched. The CDR3 DNA reads as TGTGCCAGCAGCCAAGATCCGGGACAGGGGCACTACACCTTC. Amino acid sequence: CASSQDPGQGHYTF.

The table lists this clone with a few counts. The rearrangement links TRBV11-3 to TRBJ1-1; no definite D call. The V gene lost 1 base and the J gene lost 3 bases, with 6 bases spanning the gap. The CDR3 is made up of 13 amino acids. Germline loops: CDR1 SGHNT, CDR2 YENEEA. The DNA for the CDR3 is TGTGCCAGCAGCTTAGTTTCCGACACTGAAGCTTTCTTT. Translation gives CASSLVSDTEAFF.